Shown below are 29 T cell receptor beta chains from a single sample sequenced in a study of identical twins. Via MiXCR, TCRdb re-called the 5' RACE reads, giving one row per CDR3 protein. The sample lists about 450,000 distinct CDR3 sequences, about 18% occurring once. Input material: naive T cells sorted from blood. The receptors were sampled from a man aged 50-59 years in good health.

This chain uses TRBV15 with TRBJ2-5; perhaps TRBD2 as D (6 bases). V shed 7 bases and J shed 5 bases, with 20 bases lying between them. CDR3 length: 15 residues. CDR1 and CDR2 from the germline V gene are LNHNV and YYDKDF (reference sequence). The CDR3 region is CATTEAGSYRETQYF. The CDR3 DNA reads as TGTGCCACCACCGAGGCCGGGAGCTATAGGGAGACCCAGTACTTC. The variable domain in full, with the rest retrieved from reference TRBV15 and TRBJ2-5, is DAMVIQNPRYQVTQFGKPVTLSCSQTLNHNVMYWYQQKSSQAPKLLFHYYDKDFNNEADTPDNFQSRRPNTSFCFLDIRSPGLGDTAMYLCATTEAGSYRETQYFGPGTRLLVL.

The chain has TRBV12-3 or TRBV12-4 and TRBJ2-2; 7 nucleotides agree with TRBD2. V dropped 3 bases and J dropped 4; count of bases not matched to a gene: 8. This CDR3 contains 16 residues. CDR3 nucleotides: TGTGCCAGCAGTTTGAGTGGGGGGGAAATCACCGGGGAGCTGTTTTTT. Residues: CASSLSGGEITGELFF.

The chain recombines TRBV20-1 with TRBJ2-5; the match to TRBD1 covers 7 bases. CDR1 is DFQATT, CDR2 SNEGSKA, per germline (reference sequence). J gave up 7 bases and V 0 bases, and 11 bases lay outside the gene matches. The CDR3 is 15 amino acids. The DNA of the CDR3 is TGCAGTGCTAGAGATGTGACAGGGACCTACGGGACCCAGTACTTC. It is translated as CSARDVTGTYGTQYF.

The chain is built from TRBV24-1 and TRBJ2-3; D ambiguous. Per germline, CDR1 KGHDR and CDR2 SFDVKD. This CDR3 has 16 amino acids. The V end was cut by 4 bases, the J end by 1 base, with 14 bases between. In DNA form, the CDR3 reads TGTGCCACCAGTGAACCTACTATGACTGGCACAGATACGCAGTATTTT. Protein product: CATSEPTMTGTDTQYF.

CDR3 amino acids: CASSLGGGVPNEQFF. CDR3 nucleotide sequence: TGCGCCAGCAGCTTGGGCGGGGGAGTTCCCAATGAGCAGTTCTTC. The chain uses TRBV5-1 and TRBJ2-1, with 7 bases that match TRBD2. Trimming removed 0 bases from V and 6 bases from J; junction bases left unmatched: 6. This CDR3 is 15 amino acids long. Germline V gene lookup returns CDR1 SGHRS and CDR2 YFSETQ.

This clonotype appeared a few times. CDR3 sequence: CASSLRALPRDEQFF. CDR3 bases: TGTGCCAGCAGCCTCCGGGCCTTACCACGGGATGAGCAGTTCTTC. The chain joins TRBV7-9 to TRBJ2-1; unclear D gene. The length of the CDR3 is 15 residues. V was trimmed by 5 bases and J by 8 bases, leaving 19 bases between them. Germline V gives CDR1 SEHNR, CDR2 FQNEAQ (reference sequence).

The V gene is TRBV5-1, the J gene TRBJ2-1; 9 nucleotides match TRBD2. Germline lookup yields CDR1 SGHRS and CDR2 YFSETQ. The CDR3 is 15 residues long. J was trimmed by 3 bases and V by 2 bases; bases with no gene match: 3. The CDR3 region is CASSLNSGGYNEQFF. CDR3 nucleotides: TGCGCCAGCAGCTTAAATAGCGGGGGCTACAATGAGCAGTTCTTC.

The V gene is TRBV28, the J gene TRBJ2-2; no clear D gene. This CDR3 comprises 15 residues. Trimming took 3 bases from V and 4 from J, leaving 12 bases between them. Germline-derived CDR1 and CDR2 are MDHEN and SYDVKM. CDR3 sequence: CASSLGLWSTGELFF. The CDR3 DNA reads as TGTGCCAGCAGTTTGGGGTTATGGAGCACCGGGGAGCTGTTTTTT.

The CDR3 is CASSLTGTGAQETQYF. For the CDR3, the DNA is TGCGCCAGCAGCTTGACTGGGACAGGGGCCCAAGAGACCCAGTACTTC. V is TRBV5-1 and J is TRBJ2-5, with 10 bases identical to TRBD1. In germline, CDR1 is SGHRS, CDR2 YFSETQ. The CDR3 spans 16 residues. J was trimmed by 1 base and V by 1 base; bases with no gene match: 4.

The chain links TRBV4-2 to TRBJ1-2; D gene ambiguous. Germline CDR1 LGHNA, CDR2 YNFKEQ. The length of the CDR3 is 14 residues. The ends were cut back, 1 base at V and 4 bases at J, with 10 bases in the middle. CDR3 DNA sequence: TGTGCCAGCAGCCAAGGGTTCGCGGGCTATGGCTACACCTTC. This codes for CASSQGFAGYGYTF.

To note about this clonotype: A read error may produce the germline difference seen at one junction end. The V gene is TRBV5-8, the J gene TRBJ2-7, with 7 positions matching TRBD1. The CDR3 spans 16 residues. CDR1 is SGHTS, CDR2 YDEGEE, per germline. The CDR3 here is CASSLVGGPSSYVQYF. The CDR3, as DNA: TGTGCCAGCAGCTTGGTAGGGGGCCCTTCCTCCTACGTGCAGTACTTC.

This clonotype was detected a few times. The junction and the germline gene differ at one end; a read error may be behind it. The chain couples TRBV20-1 to TRBJ2-1; D is undetermined. The CDR3 is made up of 14 amino acids. The germline gives CDR1 DFQATT, CDR2 SNEGSKA (reference sequence). CDR3: CSAGDVISYNEQFF. In DNA, the CDR3 is TGCAGTGCTGGAGACGTTATCTCCTACAATGAGCAGTTCTTC.

The rearrangement joins TRBV10-3 to TRBJ1-4; D remains ambiguous. This CDR3 comprises 12 residues. The germline gives CDR1 ENHRY, CDR2 SYGVKD. V gave up 0 bases and J gave up 8 bases, with 4 bases separating them. For the CDR3, the DNA is TGTGCCATCAGTGAGTCGGGGGAAAAACTGTTTTTT. Translation gives CAISESGEKLFF.

This clonotype was seen a few times. The rearrangement links TRBV12-3 or TRBV12-4 to TRBJ2-7; 7 bases line up with TRBD1. The CDR3 totals 14 residues. J gave up 2 bases and V 5 bases, and 6 bases lay outside the gene matches. CDR3 sequence: CASSPDRSAYEQYF. In DNA, the CDR3 is TGTGCCAGCAGTCCGGACAGGTCTGCCTACGAGCAGTACTTC.

The chain is built from TRBV7-6 and TRBJ2-7; 7 bases agree with TRBD2. V shed 5 bases, J shed 6 bases, and the junction held 7 bases outside the gene matches. This CDR3 is 13 amino acids long. Germline CDR1 SGHVS, CDR2 FNYEAQ. This CDR3 is CASSAGLDGEQYF. The CDR3 DNA follows: TGTGCCAGCAGCGCCGGACTAGATGGCGAGCAGTACTTC.

Of note for this clonotype: A much larger clone differs by one base, so this may be a read error. The gene calls are TRBV20-1 and TRBJ2-1, with 11 bases that match TRBD2. CDR1 is DFQATT, CDR2 SNEGSKA, per germline (reference sequence). The CDR3 consists of 18 residues. The CDR3 reads CSARDASGGPSSYSEQFF. The CDR3 nucleotides are TGCAGTGCTAGAGATGCTAGCGGGGGGCCCAGCTCCTACAGTGAGCAGTTCTTC.

The CDR3, as DNA: TGTGCCAGCAGCTCGTTCGGGACAGTTTTACCCGATGAGCAGTTCTTC. It encodes CASSSFGTVLPDEQFF. This chain uses TRBV7-8 with TRBJ2-1, with TRBD1 matching 7 bases. CDR1 is SGHVS and CDR2 is FQNEAQ in the germline V gene. The CDR3 covers 16 residues. Losses at the gene ends were 4 bases for V and 8 bases for J; bases not matched to a gene: 14.

This clonotype showed up many times. The J gene is TRBJ2-3, the V gene TRBV5-8; 8 bases line up with TRBD2. V shed 4 bases and J 2 bases; nucleotides not matched to a gene: 6. The CDR3 spans 15 residues. In germline, CDR1 is SGHTS, CDR2 YDEGEE. The CDR3 sequence is CASSPRLAYTDTQYF. The CDR3 DNA follows: TGTGCCAGCAGCCCTCGACTAGCGTACACAGATACGCAGTATTTT.

This clonotype showed up many times. The CDR3 nucleotides read TGTGCCAGCAGCGTAGGACAGGGCTCTGGAAACACCATATATTTT. This sequence encodes CASSVGQGSGNTIYF. V is TRBV9 and J is TRBJ1-3; TRBD1 aligns across 7 bases. This CDR3 has 15 residues. V lost 0 bases, J lost 0 bases, and 0 bases stayed unmatched. CDR1 SGDLS and CDR2 YYNGEE come from the germline V gene. The variable domain in full, completed from reference TRBV9 and TRBJ1-3, reads DSGVTQTPKHLITATGQRVTLRCSPRSGDLSVYWYQQSLDQGLQFLIQYYNGEERAKGNILERFSAQQFPDLHSELNLSSLELGDSALYFCASSVGQGSGNTIYFGEGSWLTVV.

This clonotype was picked up many times. The rearrangement uses TRBV20-1 and TRBJ2-1, with D maybe TRBD2 (5 bases). CDR3 length: 14 amino acids. The V gene lost 3 bases and the J gene lost 8 bases, with 17 bases spanning the gap. Germline lookup yields CDR1 DFQATT and CDR2 SNEGSKA (reference sequence). CDR3: CSASTLALLDEQFF. In DNA form, the CDR3 reads TGCAGTGCTAGCACCCTAGCCCTTCTCGATGAGCAGTTCTTC.

This rearrangement joins TRBV5-1 to TRBJ1-1; TRBD1 aligns across 7 bases. From germline, CDR1 is SGHRS and CDR2 YFSETQ. V lost 4 bases and J lost 4; bases outside the gene matches: 10. The CDR3 is 15 residues long. Written as DNA, the CDR3 is TGCGCCAGCAGCCAGGGGGGGGGCTCCGGCACTGAAGCTTTCTTT. It codes for CASSQGGGSGTEAFF.

This clonotype was detected a few times. The J gene is TRBJ2-7, the V gene TRBV6-1; 11 nucleotides agree with TRBD1. The germline CDR1 and CDR2 sequences are MNHNS and SASEGT. This CDR3 is built from 14 residues. With 10 bases clipped from V and 7 bases from J, the junction kept 12 bases outside the gene matches. The CDR3: CATKFGQGAGEQYF. The CDR3 DNA is TGTGCCACCAAATTCGGACAGGGGGCTGGTGAGCAGTACTTC.

This clonotype was picked up a small number of times. The CDR3 here is CASSKPGQGTDTQYF. In DNA form, the CDR3 reads TGTGCCAGCAGCAAACCGGGACAGGGCACAGATACGCAGTATTTT. The V gene is TRBV5-5, the J gene TRBJ2-3; 8 bases match TRBD1. The CDR3 runs 15 residues. V was pared by 4 bases and J by 1 base, with 5 bases of the junction left unmatched. CDR1 and CDR2 from the germline V gene are SGHKS and YYEKEE (reference sequence).

This chain links TRBV7-6 with TRBJ2-1, with 10 bases identical to TRBD1. The CDR3 length is 14 residues. CDR1 is SGHVS and CDR2 is FNYEAQ in the germline V gene. Trimming cost V 4 bases and J 8 bases; bases outside gene matches: 5. The CDR3 sequence is CASSSDRGRDEQFF. CDR3 bases: TGTGCCAGCAGCTCGGACAGGGGGAGGGATGAGCAGTTCTTC.

This clonotype was seen repeatedly, ten times or more. V and J are TRBV20-1 and TRBJ1-2; D is possibly TRBD1 (6 bases). The CDR3 has 14 residues. CDR1 is DFQATT and CDR2 is SNEGSKA in the germline V gene (reference sequence). Trimming took 6 bases from V and 7 from J, leaving 21 bases between them. For the CDR3, the DNA is TGCAGTGCGCTGACCACGGACAGCGTTCTTGGCTACACCTTC. Its protein is CSALTTDSVLGYTF.

This clonotype was seen a handful of times. This chain connects TRBV20-1 to TRBJ1-5, with D possibly TRBD1 on 5 matching bases. CDR1 and CDR2 (germline): DFQATT, SNEGSKA (reference sequence). This CDR3 has 15 residues. The germline V and J ends were trimmed by 6 bases and 6 bases, with 21 bases remaining between them. CDR3 sequence (DNA): TGCAGTGCATACTCGGATTCGCGGGGGGTTCAGCCCCAGCATTTT. Encoded protein: CSAYSDSRGVQPQHF.

This clonotype was observed a handful of times. This chain uses TRBV5-6 with TRBJ2-1, with D maybe TRBD2 (5 bases). The CDR3 has 15 amino acids. The V gene lost 1 base and the J gene lost 3 bases, with 11 bases spanning the gap. The germline V gene encodes CDR1 SGHDT and CDR2 YYEEEE. The CDR3 bases are TGTGCCAGCAGCTTGAGTAGCGAACTCTACAATGAGCAGTTCTTC. This encodes CASSLSSELYNEQFF.

This clonotype was counted ten times or more. This rearrangement joins TRBV28 to TRBJ2-7; D could derive from TRBD1 or TRBD2 (5 bases each). Per germline, CDR1 MDHEN and CDR2 SYDVKM. The CDR3 extends over 15 amino acids. Between the trimmed V and J ends, which lost 1 base and 5 bases, there was a span of 15 bases. The CDR3 sequence is CASSLLGTAWDEQYF. CDR3 in DNA: TGTGCCAGCAGTTTATTGGGGACGGCTTGGGACGAGCAGTACTTC. Full variable domain (rest looked up from reference TRBV28 and TRBJ2-7): DVKVTQSSRYLVKRTGEKVFLECVQDMDHENMFWYRQDPGLGLRLIYFSYDVKMKEKGDIPEGYSVSREKKERFSLILESASTNQTSMYLCASSLLGTAWDEQYFGPGTRLTVT.

The table lists this clonotype with a few counts. V is TRBV4-2 and J is TRBJ2-3; tentative D call: TRBD2 (5 bases). Germline CDR1 LGHNA, CDR2 YNFKEQ. Deletions cut 1 base from V and 2 bases from J, with 10 bases between. This CDR3 is built from 15 residues. CDR3 nucleotides: TGTGCCAGCAGCCAAGCGGGGAGACACACAGATACGCAGTATTTT. Its translation is CASSQAGRHTDTQYF.